This T cell receptor (beta chain) was observed in a study of T and B cells in COVID-19 patients. On the study more broadly: In the active-infection cohort, about 90% of the roughly 20 patients had comorbidities linked to unfavorable COVID-19 outcome. Study observations and caveats: Few blood samples existed from mildly ill patients during symptoms or early in severe cases. Active COVID-19 showed highly clonal TRB repertoires; recovery showed diversity and richness above healthy donors. In COVID-19 patients, T cell receptor beta variable and joining gene use was reportedly strongly skewed.

From blood, about 240-550 ng of genomic DNA served as TRB template. In this sample, this clonotype turned up many times. What it binds is not known. Multiplex PCR with BIOMED2 TRB-A/B primer pools amplified TRB rearrangements. From the multiplex PCR reads, TCRdb called clonotypes with MiXCR, one entry per CDR3 protein. The sample includes 4,500 to 5,500 distinct CDR3 sequences, around 20% of them seen just once. This receptor was obtained from a human donor who had recovered from COVID-19. The specimen was blood.

CDR3 DNA sequence: TGTGCCAGCAGGCCCCGGCCGCCTGCTGAAGCTTTCTTT. It encodes CASRPRPPAEAFF. The rearrangement joins TRBV27 to TRBJ1-1; D is uncertain. The germline V and J ends were trimmed by 6 bases and 6 bases, with 14 bases remaining between them. The CDR3 consists of 13 residues. CDR1 is MNHEY and CDR2 is SMNVEV in the germline V gene (reference sequence).